These 14 T cell receptor beta chains came from one sample sequenced in a study of blood T cell repertoires in COVID-19. Produced via immunoSEQ multiplex PCR; TCRdb's table is partial and in-frame only. This table holds 150,000 to 200,000 clones, around 90% found once. Material: peripheral blood. These receptors all come from a man in his fifties or sixties with active or convalescent COVID-19.

This clone was recorded only once. This sequence joins TRBV27 and TRBJ2-3, with a tentative D call TRBD2 (6 bases). Germline V lookup: CDR1 MNHEY, CDR2 SMNVEV (reference sequence). With 4 bases removed from V and 2 bases from J, the gap between germline ends came to 16 bases. The CDR3 covers 16 residues. The CDR3 coding sequence is TGTGCCAGCAGTTCCGTGACTAGGCTGTACACAGATACGCAGTATTTT. This encodes CASSSVTRLYTDTQYF.

The V gene is TRBV7-9, the J gene TRBJ1-4; possibly TRBD1 for D (5 bases). The V gene lost 1 base and the J gene lost 0 bases, with 15 bases spanning the gap. The CDR3 extends over 18 amino acids. Germline V gene sequence: CDR1 SEHNR, CDR2 FQNEAQ (reference sequence). CDR3 sequence (DNA): TGTGCCAGCAGCTTAGGCCAGGGTACCCTTGCAACTAATGAAAAACTGTTTTTT. It translates to CASSLGQGTLATNEKLFF. Complete variable domain (other parts from reference TRBV7-9 and TRBJ1-4): DTGVSQNPRHKITKRGQNVTFRCDPISEHNRLYWYRQTLGQGPEFLTYFQNEAQLEKSRLLSDRFSAERPKGSFSTLEIQRTEQGDSAMYLCASSLGQGTLATNEKLFFGSGTQLSVL.

The chain recombines TRBV19 with TRBJ2-1, with 10 bases that match TRBD2. This CDR3 is built from 14 residues. V trimming: 11 bases; J trimming: 7 bases; junction bases outside the gene matches: 11. CDR1 and CDR2 (germline): LNHDA, SQIVND (reference sequence). This chain's CDR3 is CASRVSGGRNEQFF. Here the CDR3 DNA reads TGTGCCTCTAGGGTTAGCGGGGGGAGGAATGAGCAGTTCTTC.

V is TRBV9 and J is TRBJ1-2; the D gene is possibly TRBD1 (5 bases). The V and J ends lost 4 bases and 1 base respectively, with 17 bases between them. Germline lookup yields CDR1 SGDLS and CDR2 YYNGEE. The length of the CDR3 is 16 residues. The CDR3 DNA reads as TGTGCCAGCAGCAACGAGCTGACGGGGGTTAACTATGGCTACACCTTC. Its protein is CASSNELTGVNYGYTF. The variable domain in full, completed from reference TRBV9 and TRBJ1-2, reads DSGVTQTPKHLITATGQRVTLRCSPRSGDLSVYWYQQSLDQGLQFLIQYYNGEERAKGNILERFSAQQFPDLHSELNLSSLELGDSALYFCASSNELTGVNYGYTFGSGTRLTVV.

The CDR3 nucleotides read TGTGCCAGCATGTTGGACAGCCCCTACGAGCAGTACTTC. Translating it yields CASMLDSPYEQYF. The V call is TRBV6-5, the J call TRBJ2-7; possibly TRBD1 for D (6 bases). Trimming took off 7 bases at V and 2 bases at J, with 12 bases between the two ends. The CDR3 has 13 residues. The germline gives CDR1 MNHEY, CDR2 SVGAGI.

The chain combines TRBV12-2 with TRBJ1-2; TRBD1, the D gene given by the table, was not confirmed from the DNA. TRBV12-2 is a documented pseudogene. The CDR3 spans 14 residues. The CDR3 bases are TGTGCAAGTCGCTTAGGGACAGGCGGGTATGGCTACACCTTC. This codes for CASRLGTGGYGYTF.

V usage is TRBV5-1 and J usage is TRBJ1-1, with 11 bases aligning to TRBD1. The CDR3 is made up of 15 amino acids. CDR1 and CDR2 (germline): SGHRS, YFSETQ. V dropped 2 bases and J dropped 7; count of bases not matched to a gene: 7. CDR3 region: CASSLQGQGANEAFF. The CDR3, as DNA: TGCGCCAGCAGCTTACAAGGACAGGGGGCTAATGAAGCTTTCTTT.

This chain links TRBV20-1 with TRBJ2-1; possible D gene TRBD1, 6 bases. The CDR3 consists of 11 residues. Germline lookup yields CDR1 DFQATT and CDR2 SNEGSKA (reference sequence). V was shortened by 5 bases and J by 12 bases, with 14 bases between the two germline ends. The CDR3 here is CSAHNREWQFF. The CDR3 DNA is TGCAGTGCTCACAACAGGGAGTGGCAGTTCTTC.

The chain is built from TRBV15 and TRBJ1-5; D ambiguous. Trimming stripped 3 bases from V and 3 bases from J, with 3 bases between. The CDR3 is 12 residues long. Per the germline V gene, CDR1 is LNHNV and CDR2 is YYDKDF (reference sequence). The CDR3 spells CATSSHNQPQHF. DNA of the CDR3: TGTGCCACCAGCAGTCACAATCAGCCCCAGCATTTT.

The chain links TRBV5-1 to TRBJ2-3, with D maybe TRBD2 (5 bases). With 3 bases removed from V and 0 bases from J, the gap between germline ends came to 14 bases. Germline CDR1 reads SGHRS; CDR2 reads YFSETQ. The CDR3 is 16 amino acids. The CDR3 region is CASSSGRGSSTDTQYF. The CDR3 coding sequence is TGCGCCAGCAGCTCCGGACGCGGGTCAAGCACAGATACGCAGTATTTT. The variable domain in full, with the rest retrieved from reference TRBV5-1 and TRBJ2-3, is KAGVTQTPRYLIKTRGQQVTLSCSPISGHRSVSWYQQTPGQGLQFLFEYFSETQRNKGNFPGRFSGRQFSNSRSEMNVSTLELGDSALYLCASSSGRGSSTDTQYFGPGTRLTVL.

The chain links TRBV19 to TRBJ1-4; 8 bases map to TRBD1. J lost 4 bases, V lost 0 bases, and 4 bases had no gene match. The CDR3 is 16 amino acids. From germline, CDR1 is LNHDA and CDR2 SQIVND (reference sequence). CDR3 bases: TGTGCCAGTAGTATAGAGGGGACAGGCTTTAATGAAAAACTGTTTTTT. Encoded protein: CASSIEGTGFNEKLFF. Variable domain in full (rest from reference TRBV19 and TRBJ1-4): DGGITQSPKYLFRKEGQNVTLSCEQNLNHDAMYWYRQDPGQGLRLIYYSQIVNDFQKGDIAEGYSVSREKKESFPLTVTSAQKNPTAFYLCASSIEGTGFNEKLFFGSGTQLSVL.

The chain links TRBV9 to TRBJ1-2; 8 nucleotides agree with TRBD1. CDR1 is SGDLS, CDR2 YYNGEE, per germline. CDR3 length equals 15 residues. Losses at the gene ends were 1 base for V and 6 bases for J; bases not matched to a gene: 8. CDR3 loop: CASSVSPQTGDGYTF. The CDR3 region has the DNA TGTGCCAGCAGCGTATCCCCCCAGACAGGGGATGGCTACACCTTC.

CDR3 DNA: TGCAGCGCCGGGACTAGCGGGGGAGGAGAGACCCAGTACTTC. Translating it yields CSAGTSGGGETQYF. V gene TRBV29-1 combines with J gene TRBJ2-5, with TRBD2 identical over 14 bases. Germline-derived CDR1 and CDR2 are SQVTM and ANQGSEA. Trimming cost V 7 bases and J 4 bases; bases outside gene matches: 5. The CDR3 consists of 14 residues.

V usage is TRBV10-1 and J usage is TRBJ2-5; 8 bases fit TRBD1. Per the germline V gene, CDR1 is WNHNN and CDR2 is SYGVQD (reference sequence). The CDR3 is 15 residues long. Unmatched junction bases numbered 8, after V lost 6 bases and J lost 2 bases. CDR3 nucleotide sequence: TGCGCCAGCAGCGACGGACAGGGCCCGCAAGAGACCCAGTACTTC. Its translation is CASSDGQGPQETQYF.